This T cell receptor (beta chain) emerged from a study of CD8 T cells in ankylosing spondylitis. General study results and limits: In ankylosing spondylitis blood, a motif of roughly eight highly homologous TCR beta variants appeared characteristic.

TCRdb re-called the 5' RACE reads through MiXCR, storing one row per CDR3 protein. The sample contains a few hundred thousand distinct CDR3 sequences, approximately 16% of which appear only once. About this clonotype: Its specificity is unknown. At one end the junction does not follow the germline gene, possibly because of a read error.

Germline V lookup: CDR1 SSHAT, CDR2 FNYEAQ (reference sequence). The CDR3 has 15 amino acids. The sequenced material came from blood, either unsorted or a sorted T cell fraction (not recorded which). This clonotype originated in a male donor with ankylosing spondylitis. The chain combines TRBV7-7 with TRBJ2-3; TRBD2 aligns across 11 bases. The CDR3 reads CASSPTSGGSDTQYF. The CDR3 nucleotides read TGTGCTAGCAGCCCCACTAGCGGGGGATCAGATACGCAGTATTTT.